The T cell receptor (beta chain) under discussion was sequenced for a study of response to subunit inactivated influenza vaccine (dated by TCRdb to about 2018). For the study in its entirety: The study used deep quantitative T cell receptor repertoire profiling to track responses to a trivalent subunit inactivated influenza vaccine.

Worth noting for this clonotype: Its antigen has not been determined. No much larger clone is present one base from it, and per-base qualities are unavailable.

The library was built by means of RT-PCR. The listed sequencing device is Illumina HiSeq 2500. TCRdb reprocessed the public reads (quality trimming at Q25 with fastp, clone calling with MiXCR) and kept in-frame beta chains. Every entry covers one CDR3 protein and lists the most common genes and DNA from its rows. In this sample the table shows fewer than 550,000 distinct CDR3 sequences, 25% of which occur a single time. The top ten hold 1.5% to 2% of the sample. What the research found in general, with its limitations: It was suggested by the authors that each seasonal influenza vaccination may recruit only a limited number of new T cells.

V loses 4 bases, J loses 6 bases, and the germline ends lie 16 bases apart. The CDR3, from cysteine to phenylalanine, totals 14 residues. Only CDR3 DNA is held: 42 bases, read in frame from base 1. The germline V gene yields SGHTS for CDR1 and YDEGEE for CDR2. In this chain, TRBV5-8 is recombined with TRBJ1-1; the D gene is perhaps TRBD1, from 6 matching bases. The TCR comes from a man aged 45-60 years who received an inactivated influenza vaccine. Donor details come from another sample of the same person, matched by shared clones. This specimen consisted of CD4+ T cells sorted from PBMCs, obtained less than 6 days after vaccination. The nucleotides read TGTGCCAGCAGCCAGATATACAGGGTGCCTGAAGCTTTCTTT. It is translated as CASSQIYRVPEAFF.